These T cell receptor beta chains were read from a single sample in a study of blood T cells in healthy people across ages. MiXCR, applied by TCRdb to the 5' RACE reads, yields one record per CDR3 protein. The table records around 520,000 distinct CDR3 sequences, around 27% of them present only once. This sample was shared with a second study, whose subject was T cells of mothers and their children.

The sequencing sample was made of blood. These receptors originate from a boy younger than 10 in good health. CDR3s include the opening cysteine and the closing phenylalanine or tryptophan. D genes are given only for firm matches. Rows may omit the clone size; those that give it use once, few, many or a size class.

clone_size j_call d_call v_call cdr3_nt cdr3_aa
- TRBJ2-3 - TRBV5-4 TGTGCCAGCAGCTTCTCGGAACTAGGGGCAGATACGGAGTATTTT CASSFSELGADTEYF
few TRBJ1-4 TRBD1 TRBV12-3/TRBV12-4 TGTGCCAGCAGCTCGGGACAGGGGCCCACTAATGAAAAACTGTTTTTT CASSSGQGPTNEKLFF
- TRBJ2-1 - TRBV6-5 TGTGCCAGCAGTTATCAGGGCACTCGGGACCCCTACAATGAGCAGTTCTTC CASSYQGTRDPYNEQFF
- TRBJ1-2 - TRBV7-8 TGTGCCAGCAGCTTCATCAGCGGGGCGGGGACGGATGGCTACACCTTC CASSFISGAGTDGYTF
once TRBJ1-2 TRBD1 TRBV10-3 TGTGCCACCAGGGGGTTGGACTATCATGGCTACACCTTC CATRGLDYHGYTF
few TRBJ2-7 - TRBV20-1 TGCAGTGCTTACAGGGGGGGATCCTCCTACGAGCAGTACTTC CSAYRGGSSYEQYF
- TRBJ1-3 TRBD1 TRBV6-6 TGTGCCAGCAGTACTTTGACAGGGGCTGGAAACACCATATATTTT CASSTLTGAGNTIYF
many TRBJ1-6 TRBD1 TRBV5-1 TGCGCCAGCAGCTTGGCCCTGACAGGGGGTGGGTATTCACCCCTCCACTTT CASSLALTGGGYSPLHF
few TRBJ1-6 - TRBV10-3 TGTGCCATCAGTGAGGATTCACCCCTCCACTTT CAISEDSPLHF
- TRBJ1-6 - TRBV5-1 TGCGCCAGCAGGGACCGGAAGAGCTCCTATAATTCACCCCTCCACTTT CASRDRKSSYNSPLHF
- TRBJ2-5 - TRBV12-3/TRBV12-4 TGTGCCAGCAGTTTACGAAGTGACATCCAAGAGACCCAGTACTTC CASSLRSDIQETQYF
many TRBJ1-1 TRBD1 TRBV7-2 TGTGCCAGCAGCCCCCGGGACAGGGTCACTGAAGCTTTCTTT CASSPRDRVTEAFF
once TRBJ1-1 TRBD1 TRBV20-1 TGCAGTGCTAGAGGCCCACAGGGGGCGAGGACTGAAGCTTTCTTT CSARGPQGARTEAFF
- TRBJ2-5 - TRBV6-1 TGTGCCAGCAGTGAATGGAGGGGAGAGACCCAGTACTTC CASSEWRGETQYF
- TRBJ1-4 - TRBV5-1 TGCGCCAGCAGCTCCTCAGGTGGGGGCAATGAAAAACTGTTTTTT CASSSSGGGNEKLFF
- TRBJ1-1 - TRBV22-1 TGTCCTGGGAGCGCACTCGGAGGGAACACTGAAGCTTTCTTT CPGSALGGNTEAFF
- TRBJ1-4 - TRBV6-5 TGTGCCAGCAGTTACTCGAGGAGAGGATACCTTAATGAAAAACTGTTTTTT CASSYSRRGYLNEKLFF
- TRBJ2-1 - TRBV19 TGTGCCAGTAGCGGACAGGTCGGAGGGAATGAGCAGTTCTTC CASSGQVGGNEQFF
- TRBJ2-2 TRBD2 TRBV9 TGTGCCAGCAGCGTAAGCGGGAAGGACACCGGGGAGCTGTTTTTT CASSVSGKDTGELFF
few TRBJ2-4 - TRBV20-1 TGCAGTGCTAGGGGAAGGGCGGGGCTTAACAAAAACATTCAGTACTTC CSARGRAGLNKNIQYF
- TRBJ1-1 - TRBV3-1 TGTGCCAGCAGCAACGGACAGATCTCCACTGAAGCTTTCTTT CASSNGQISTEAFF
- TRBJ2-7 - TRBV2 TGTGCCAGCAGGCTGGATTGGGACCCGGTGGGATCTTACGAGCAGTACTTC CASRLDWDPVGSYEQYF
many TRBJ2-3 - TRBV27 TGTGCCAGCAGTTTTGTGCAGAACACAGATACGCAGTATTTT CASSFVQNTDTQYF
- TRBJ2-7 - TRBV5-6 TGTGCCAGCAGTACATTAGGAAACGAGCAGTACTTC CASSTLGNEQYF
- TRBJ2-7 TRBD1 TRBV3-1 TGTGCCAGCAGTTACACAGGGGACTACGAGCAGTACTTC CASSYTGDYEQYF
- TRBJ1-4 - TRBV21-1 TGTGCCAGCAGCAAAAAAGACGGGCAGGGACAGATTAATGAAAAACTGTTTTTT CASSKKDGQGQINEKLFF
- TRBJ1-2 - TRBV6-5 TGTGCCAGCAGTTATAAAGGCCCAGTACCGAGCTATAGCTACACCTTC CASSYKGPVPSYSYTF
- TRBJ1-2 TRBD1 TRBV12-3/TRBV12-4 TGTGCCAGCAGTTTGGGACAGGGACTGGGGAATGGCTACACCTTC CASSLGQGLGNGYTF
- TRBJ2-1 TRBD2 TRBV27 TGTGCCAGCAGTATACGACTAGCGGCTTACAATGAGCAGTTCTTC CASSIRLAAYNEQFF
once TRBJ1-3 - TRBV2 TGTGCCAGCAGTGACCTCAGGGCATCTGGAAACACCATATATTTT CASSDLRASGNTIYF
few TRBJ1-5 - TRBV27 TGTGCCAGCAGAACGGGCTTTGTTAATCAGCCCCAGCATTTT CASRTGFVNQPQHF
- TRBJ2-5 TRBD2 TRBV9 TGTGCCAGCAGCGTAGGCAGTAGCGGGAGAGAGACCCAGTACTTC CASSVGSSGRETQYF
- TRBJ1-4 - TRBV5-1 TGCGCCAGCAGCTTGGCAGGATTGAATGAAAAACTGTTTTTT CASSLAGLNEKLFF
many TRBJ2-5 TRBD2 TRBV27 TGTGCCAGCAGTTCCCTAGCGGGAGGTGAGACCCAGTACTTC CASSSLAGGETQYF
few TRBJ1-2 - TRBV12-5 TGTGCTAGTGGTTTGCCCCCAAATCCGGGCTACACCTTC CASGLPPNPGYTF
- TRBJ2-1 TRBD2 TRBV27 TGTGCCAGCAGTACCGCGGGGGGGTTTGGGTCCTACAATGAGCAGTTCTTC CASSTAGGFGSYNEQFF
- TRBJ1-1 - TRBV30 TGTGCCTGGTCGATGGGGGGAAACACTGAAGCTTTCTTT CAWSMGGNTEAFF
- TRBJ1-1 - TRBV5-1 TGCGCCAGCAGCCTCGGACCGCGCATGAACACTGAAGCTTTCTTT CASSLGPRMNTEAFF
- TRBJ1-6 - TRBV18 TGTGCCAGCTCACCCGGACGGGAAAATTCACCCCTCCACTTT CASSPGRENSPLHF
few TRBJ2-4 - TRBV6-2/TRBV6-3 TGTGCCAGCAGTTACGGCTTTCCACCTGCGGACATTCAGTACTTC CASSYGFPPADIQYF
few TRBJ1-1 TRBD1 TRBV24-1 TGTGCCACCAGTGATCCCGGGACAGGGAAAGCTTTCTTT CATSDPGTGKAFF
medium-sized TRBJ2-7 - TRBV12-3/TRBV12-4 TGTGCCAGCTCAAAAGCCCTCCCGTACGAGCAGTACTTC CASSKALPYEQYF
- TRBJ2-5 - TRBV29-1 TGCAACGGTGGGGGAACACCTCAAGAGACCCAGTACTTC CNGGGTPQETQYF
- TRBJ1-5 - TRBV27 TGTGCCAGCAGTTTATCCGTGGGGTGGCCCCAGCATTTT CASSLSVGWPQHF
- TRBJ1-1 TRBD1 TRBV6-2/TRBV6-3 TGTGCCAGCAGCCTAAACCAGGGGGCCCCAGGGAGGACAGCTGAAGCTTTCTTT CASSLNQGAPGRTAEAFF
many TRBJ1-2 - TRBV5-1 TGCGCCAGCAGCGAACCCAGGCAGTCGGGCTATGGCTACACCTTC CASSEPRQSGYGYTF
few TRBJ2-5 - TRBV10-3 TGTGCCATCAGTGCCAAACGGGACGGCCACCCGGAGCAGTACTTC CAISAKRDGHPEQYF
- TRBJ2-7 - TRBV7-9 TGTGCCAGCAGCCAAGGCCAGATCTACGAGCAGTACTTC CASSQGQIYEQYF
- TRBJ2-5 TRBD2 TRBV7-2 TGTGCCGAACTAGCGGGAGGGATTGAGACCCAGTACTTC CAELAGGIETQYF
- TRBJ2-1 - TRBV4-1 TGCGCCAGCAGCCAAGATCTAGGAGAGGGCAATGAGCAGTTCTTC CASSQDLGEGNEQFF
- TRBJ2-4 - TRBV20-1 TGCAGTGCTGGATCTAGGGGAAATTTTCTAGCCAAAAACATTCAGTACTTC CSAGSRGNFLAKNIQYF
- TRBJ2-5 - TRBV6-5 TGTGCCAGCAGTTACTCGAACCTTGGAGAGACCCAGTACTTC CASSYSNLGETQYF
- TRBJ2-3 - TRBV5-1 TGCGCCAGCAGCTTGGCTCGGCAGAGTAACACAGATACGCAGTATTTT CASSLARQSNTDTQYF